The following is a TCR beta chain sequence with its context. These data are taken from a study of blood T cell repertoires in COVID-19. Looking at the study overall: Acute-phase and convalescent COVID-19 samples originated in the United States, Italy and Spain. T cells, B-cell-depleted T cells, or PBMCs supplied cDNA or gDNA.

How the authors handled the data: Amplified reference gene primers provided the basis for estimating nucleated cell counts. Clones were read by immunoSEQ multiplex PCR, and TCRdb kept only the in-frame ones, dropping some. That table gives V, J and clone size, and the DNA gave D and trimming. The sample has 110,000 or so clones; roughly 84% are singletons. The sample comprised peripheral blood. This TCR was recovered from a man aged 35-49 years with acute or convalescent COVID-19.

CDR3 sequence reads: CASRPGQTYNEQFF. The CDR3 DNA reads TGTGCCAGCAGACCGGGACAGACCTACAATGAGCAGTTCTTC. The chain employs TRBV14 and TRBJ2-1; TRBD1 agrees at 7 bases. V shed 6 bases, J shed 2 bases, and the junction held 4 bases outside the gene matches. CDR3 length: 14 amino acids. Germline-derived CDR1 and CDR2 are SGHDN and FVKESK.